One and the same sample provided the 10 T cell receptor beta chains below, sequenced in a study of cytomegalovirus exposure and HLA in healthy donors. The PCR ran on 60 Vbeta and 13 Jbeta primers. Profiled with immunoSEQ multiplex PCR; TCRdb holds only in-frame clones, not every one. The ten most abundant clones cover approximately 6.5% of a sample with 150,000 to 200,000 clones. Sequencing was done on a sample of PBMCs. Receptors were obtained from a man aged 25 to 40 in good health and CMV-seronegative.

The rearrangement links TRBV2 to TRBJ1-1; D might be TRBD1 (6 bases). The V end was cut by 7 bases, the J end by 1 base, with 13 bases between. The CDR3 runs 14 residues. In germline, CDR1 is SNHLY, CDR2 FYNNEI. CDR3 in amino acids: CASTGTTGNTEAFF. The CDR3, as DNA: TGTGCCAGCACCGGGACGACAGGGAACACTGAAGCTTTCTTT.

The chain couples TRBV12-5 to TRBJ1-2, with 8 bases aligning to TRBD1. The CDR3 spans 14 residues. J lost 7 bases, V lost 4 bases, and 8 bases had no gene match. The germline CDR1 and CDR2 sequences are LGHNT and FRNRAP. The CDR3 sequence: CASGSGQGSFGYTF. The DNA of the CDR3 is TGTGCTAGTGGTTCCGGACAGGGAAGTTTTGGCTACACCTTC.

The chain joins TRBV4-1 to TRBJ2-5; D perhaps matches TRBD2 (5 bases). V was clipped by 0 bases and J by 1 base, with 18 bases between them. Per the germline V gene, CDR1 is MGHRA and CDR2 is YSYEKL. The CDR3 runs 18 residues. In DNA form, the CDR3 reads TGCGCCAGCAGCCAAGATCGGGAACGCACTGACCTCCAAGAGACCCAGTACTTC. Its translation is CASSQDRERTDLQETQYF.

The genes are TRBV21-1 and TRBJ1-2; TRBD1, as called in the table, went unchecked against the DNA. TRBV21-1 constitutes a pseudogene. The CDR3 runs 17 residues. CDR3 amino acids: CASSPWDRGYFYYGYTF. CDR3 sequence (DNA): TGTGCCAGCAGCCCATGGGACAGGGGCTACTTTTATTATGGCTACACCTTC.

The CDR3 loop reads CASSLDGSKYEQYF. The CDR3 nucleotides are TGCGCCAGCAGCTTGGACGGGAGTAAATACGAGCAGTACTTC. V is TRBV5-1 and J is TRBJ2-7; D is possibly TRBD2 (6 bases). Germline assignment: CDR1 SGHRS and CDR2 YFSETQ. V was trimmed by 0 bases and J by 4 bases, leaving 11 bases between them. The CDR3 has 14 amino acids.

The chain has TRBV6-5 and TRBJ2-7, with 8 bases matching TRBD1. From germline, CDR1 is MNHEY and CDR2 SVGAGI. The CDR3 has 15 amino acids. Trimming took 2 bases from V and 3 from J; bases not matched to a gene: 6. The CDR3 loop is CASSYGAGGGYEQYF. The CDR3 DNA reads as TGTGCCAGCAGTTACGGCGCAGGGGGCGGCTACGAGCAGTACTTC.

J is TRBJ2-7 and V is TRBV9, with TRBD1 matching over 8 bases. Germline values: CDR1 SGDLS, CDR2 YYNGEE. V lost 4 bases and J lost 4; bases outside the gene matches: 10. The CDR3 is made up of 15 amino acids. CDR3 region: CASSPPDRVPYEQYF. CDR3 DNA: TGTGCCAGCAGCCCCCCGGACAGGGTACCTTACGAGCAGTACTTC.

The CDR3 loop is CSARREDPQHF. CDR3 DNA sequence: TGCAGTGCTAGGAGGGAAGATCCCCAGCATTTT. The chain is built from TRBV20-1 and TRBJ1-5; D not resolved. Germline lookup yields CDR1 DFQATT and CDR2 SNEGSKA (reference sequence). The CDR3 sequence is 11 residues long. The V gene lost 3 bases and the J gene lost 10 bases, with 10 bases spanning the gap.

The J gene is TRBJ2-7, the V gene TRBV7-2; no firm D call. CDR3 length: 12 amino acids. Deletions cut 2 bases from V and 4 bases from J, with 6 bases between. From germline, CDR1 is SGHTA and CDR2 FQGNSA. For the CDR3, the DNA is TGTGCCAGCAGCTTAATCTATTACGAGCAGTACTTC. It codes for CASSLIYYEQYF.

The chain is built from TRBV30 and TRBJ1-2; maybe TRBD1 (6 bases). The CDR3 covers 13 residues. Looked up from germline, CDR1 is GTSNPN and CDR2 is SVGIG (reference sequence). V lost 6 bases and J lost 5, with 16 bases in between. The CDR3 sequence is CACVMETGYGYTF. For the CDR3, the DNA is TGTGCCTGTGTGATGGAGACAGGATATGGCTACACCTTC.